This entry concerns a single T cell receptor beta chain. Its antigen remains unidentified. Qualities for individual bases were not recorded, and no much larger clone is one base off. V is trimmed back by 4 bases and J by 7 bases, and the junction contains 9 bases that no gene match accounts for. Looking up the germline V gene yields CDR1 SGHRS and CDR2 YFSETQ. The CDR3 has 15 amino acids, counting the end cysteine and phenylalanine. Solely the CDR3 DNA is kept, with 45 bases framed from the first base. This sample stems from a study of blood T cell repertoires in COVID-19 (TCRdb year 2020). Some background on the complete study: Samples covering the acute and convalescent phases of COVID-19 were provided by collaborators in the United States, Italy and Spain. The prospective study material was composed of cDNA or gDNA derived from T cells, B-cell-depleted T cells, or PBMCs. Deeply sampled blood TCRbeta repertoires from subjects exposed to, actively infected with, or recovered from COVID-19 were included in the dataset. The repertoires were released in a freely available public database meant as a resource for research on the immune response to SARS-CoV-2. The samples were drawn from two sources: the first 160 participants of the ongoing ImmuneRACE study, and about 1,300 subjects contributed by 6 global collaborators. Sample metadata almost always included a de-identified subject ID, COVID-19 status, age in years and sex. Where HLA class I and class II types were available, the types were taken from metadata supplied by the sample provider, not from assay-based typing.

TCRbeta CDR3 regions were amplified from genomic DNA using the immunoSEQ Assay, a bias-controlled multiplex PCR. Per the authors' processing: The number of nucleated cells in each sample was estimated by amplification of reference gene primers within the assay. To quantify the absolute abundance of each unique TCRbeta CDR3 rearrangement, sequence reads were collapsed and filtered. For each sample, productive Simpson clonality was calculated by taking the square root of Simpson's diversity index across productive rearrangements. In TCRdb, the immuneACCESS table is reduced to in-frame sequences with V and J assigned. These tables do not hold every clone; where another copy was compared, an unresolved V gene accounts for under half, and the others remain unexplained. The D gene and trimming were derived from the DNA, and the V and J assignments and clone size from that table. The sample yields approximately 150,000 clones; about 88% were counted once. The ten biggest clones cover approximately 0.99% of the sample.

Each collaborating institution followed its own protocols to collect whole blood in K2EDTA tubes. For TCRbeta analysis, collaborators shipped samples as frozen whole blood, isolated PBMCs, or DNA extracted from either of those sample types. Results and caveats for the whole study, not just this receptor: Clinical and demographic metadata were provided uncurated, with the amount varying by source and participant.

The receptor was derived from a man aged 35-49 years with acute or convalescent COVID-19. Sequences were obtained from peripheral blood. Recombination joined TRBV5-1 with TRBJ2-1; 9 bases in between match TRBD1. The CDR3: CASSPGTGRENEQFF. In nucleotides, the sequence is TGCGCCAGCAGCCCCGGGACAGGGAGAGAAAATGAGCAGTTCTTC.